Listed below are T cell receptor beta chains from one sample, sequenced in a study of cytomegalovirus exposure and HLA in healthy donors. The protocol was immunoSEQ multiplex PCR, while the TCRdb copy is restricted to in-frame clones and leaves out a portion. The sample includes 99,000 or so clones, approximately 76% of them seen just once. The sequenced sample was PBMCs. Receptors were obtained from a woman younger than 30 in good health and CMV-seropositive. Each CDR3 is given with its conserved first and last residue. The D gene is left open where the match is weak. Clone size is not always given. Where it is, it says once, few, many or a class for expanded clones.

TRBV6-5	.	TRBJ1-5	.	13	CASTGGGGQPQHF	TGTGCCAGCACCGGAGGAGGAGGGCAGCCCCAGCATTTT
TRBV9	once	TRBJ2-1	.	16	CASSVESQGPYNEQFF	TGTGCCAGCAGCGTAGAGAGTCAGGGGCCCTACAATGAGCAGTTCTTC
TRBV18	.	TRBJ2-1	TRBD2	15	CASSPAAGSYNEQFF	TGTGCCAGCTCACCAGCAGCGGGATCTTACAATGAGCAGTTCTTC
TRBV9	.	TRBJ1-3	.	15	CASSVDASSGNTIYF	TGTGCCAGCAGCGTAGACGCCAGCTCTGGAAACACCATATATTTT
TRBV4-2	.	TRBJ1-1	.	13	CASSQGESSEAFF	TGTGCCAGCAGCCAGGGAGAGAGCTCTGAAGCTTTCTTT
TRBV6-6	.	TRBJ1-2	.	11	CASSPTSGYTF	TGTGCCAGCAGCCCAACAAGTGGCTACACCTTC
TRBV4-1	.	TRBJ1-1	TRBD1	17	CASSQRSGQGAGTEAFF	TGCGCCAGCAGCCAACGCTCAGGACAGGGGGCCGGCACTGAAGCTTTCTTT
TRBV5-4	.	TRBJ1-2	.	16	CASSYATGFSNYGYTF	TGTGCCAGCAGCTACGCCACAGGGTTCTCCAACTATGGCTACACCTTC
TRBV13	few	TRBJ1-5	TRBD1	14	CASSSRGFNQPQHF	TGTGCCAGCAGCTCCAGGGGGTTCAATCAGCCCCAGCATTTT
TRBV7-9	few	TRBJ2-1	.	18	CASSSPRTTGISYNEQFF	TGTGCCAGCAGCTCTCCTCGGACGACAGGAATCTCCTACAATGAGCAGTTCTTC
TRBV7-6	.	TRBJ2-1	TRBD2	16	CASSLAGGRTYNEQFF	TGTGCCAGCAGCTTAGCGGGCGGGAGGACCTACAATGAGCAGTTCTTC
TRBV28	.	TRBJ2-7	TRBD2	15	CASIPTAGVSNEQYF	TGTGCCAGCATTCCCACGGCGGGAGTTAGTAACGAGCAGTACTTC
TRBV30	.	TRBJ1-6	TRBD1	13	CAWSFTGESPLHF	TGTGCCTGGAGTTTCACAGGGGAATCACCCCTCCACTTT
TRBV10-3	.	TRBJ1-1	.	14	CAITPGFMNTEAFF	TGTGCCATCACTCCGGGTTTCATGAACACTGAAGCTTTCTTT
TRBV6-5	.	TRBJ2-1	TRBD1	14	CASSRGGLYNEQFF	TGTGCCAGCTCACGAGGGGGCCTCTACAATGAGCAGTTCTTC
TRBV7-2	.	TRBJ2-1	.	13	CASSWTLVNEQFF	TGTGCCAGCAGCTGGACTCTTGTAAATGAGCAGTTCTTC
TRBV2	.	TRBJ2-5	TRBD2	12	CASSRTSGNRDF	TGTGCCAGCAGCCGAACTAGCGGGAATCGCGACTTC
TRBV5-1	.	TRBJ1-4	TRBD1	16	CASSTGQPATNEKLFF	TGCGCCAGCAGCACGGGACAGCCTGCAACTAATGAAAAACTGTTTTTT
TRBV7-9	.	TRBJ2-3	TRBD2	15	CASSLAAGVTDTQYF	TGTGCCAGCAGCTTAGCGGCGGGAGTGACAGATACGCAGTATTTT
TRBV2	.	TRBJ2-7	.	14	CASSTDSTAYEQYF	TGTGCCAGCAGTACAGACAGTACCGCCTACGAGCAGTACTTC
TRBV19	.	TRBJ1-5	TRBD1	16	CASSIEGQGRGQPQHF	TGTGCCAGTAGTATAGAGGGACAGGGGCGGGGTCAGCCCCAGCATTTT
TRBV5-6	.	TRBJ1-2	TRBD1	15	CASSIDRGHGWGYTF	TGTGCCAGCAGCATAGACAGGGGCCATGGATGGGGCTACACCTTC
TRBV7-9	.	TRBJ1-2	TRBD1	12	CASSPRGLGYTF	TGTGCCAGCAGCCCCAGGGGGCTCGGCTACACCTTC